These T cell receptor beta chains were read from a single sample in a study of cytomegalovirus exposure and HLA in healthy donors. Here immunoSEQ multiplex PCR was the method, and the copy in TCRdb shows in-frame clones only, minus some. The sample records around 190,000 clones, around 87% being singletons. The sequencing sample was made of PBMCs. These receptors came from a woman under 30 in good health and CMV-seronegative. Each CDR3 is given with its conserved first and last residue. D genes are given only for firm matches. Expanded clones are given a class, and other clones once, few, many or no size at all.

D: TRBD1; V: TRBV6-5; size: NA; J: TRBJ2-5; DNA: TGTGCCAGCAGTTACTCAGGGGGCGGAGGAGAGACCCAGTACTTC; CDR3: CASSYSGGGGETQYF
D: TRBD2; V: TRBV10-3; size: NA; J: TRBJ2-1; DNA: TGTGCCATCAGTGAGCTGAGCGGGGGCGCTTGGCATGAGCAGTTCTTC; CDR3: CAISELSGGAWHEQFF
D: NA; V: TRBV19; size: NA; J: TRBJ2-1; DNA: TGTGCCAGTAGTATGAGCCACAATGAGCAGTTCTTC; CDR3: CASSMSHNEQFF
D: NA; V: TRBV4-2; size: NA; J: TRBJ2-7; DNA: TGTGCCAGCAGCCCGGTCCTGGGGCCCCGCAACGAGCAGTACTTC; CDR3: CASSPVLGPRNEQYF
D: NA; V: TRBV5-1; size: few; J: TRBJ2-1; DNA: TGCGCCAGCAGCTTTGAGGTCAGGGGCTACAATGAGCAGTTCTTC; CDR3: CASSFEVRGYNEQFF
D: TRBD1; V: TRBV28; size: once; J: TRBJ1-4; DNA: TGTGCCAGCAGTGGGGACAGCGGAACAACTAATGAAAAACTGTTTTTT; CDR3: CASSGDSGTTNEKLFF
D: TRBD1; V: TRBV2; size: NA; J: TRBJ2-1; DNA: TGTGCCAGCAGAGAAACTGCCGGGACAGGGGAATTCTTC; CDR3: CASRETAGTGEFF
D: NA; V: TRBV19; size: NA; J: TRBJ1-5; DNA: TGTGCCAGTAGCTCGAGTAGCAATCAGCCCCAGCATTTT; CDR3: CASSSSSNQPQHF
D: NA; V: TRBV5-5; size: NA; J: TRBJ1-2; DNA: TGTGCCAGCAGCTTACGGGGGGGCCTCCACAAACCTTATGGCTACACCTTC; CDR3: CASSLRGGLHKPYGYTF
D: NA; V: TRBV19; size: NA; J: TRBJ1-2; DNA: TGTGCCAGTAGTACACAGCCCTACTATGGCTACACCTTC; CDR3: CASSTQPYYGYTF
D: TRBD1; V: TRBV11-3; size: NA; J: TRBJ2-2; DNA: TGTGCCAGCAGCTTAGTCAGGGGGCATGGGGCCGGGGAGCTGTTTTTT; CDR3: CASSLVRGHGAGELFF
D: NA; V: TRBV18; size: NA; J: TRBJ2-7; DNA: TGTGCCAGCTCACCAGGGGCGGACTACGAGCAGTACTTC; CDR3: CASSPGADYEQYF
D: NA; V: TRBV5-6; size: NA; J: TRBJ2-7; DNA: TGTGCCAGCAGCGCGATGTATTACGAGCAGTACTTC; CDR3: CASSAMYYEQYF
D: TRBD1; V: TRBV9; size: NA; J: TRBJ1-2; DNA: TGTGCCAGCAGCGCCGGGACAGGAGATGGCTACACCTTC; CDR3: CASSAGTGDGYTF
D: TRBD1; V: TRBV30; size: NA; J: TRBJ2-7; DNA: TGTGCCTGGAGCAATACCGGGACAGGGGGATTCCACGAGCAGTACTTC; CDR3: CAWSNTGTGGFHEQYF
D: NA; V: TRBV27; size: NA; J: TRBJ1-2; DNA: TGTGCCAGCAGTACCCCCGGACAGCTGTATGGCTACACCTTC; CDR3: CASSTPGQLYGYTF
D: TRBD1; V: TRBV4-2; size: NA; J: TRBJ2-7; DNA: TGTGCCAGCAGCCGGGGACAGGTAGGCGAGCAGTACTTC; CDR3: CASSRGQVGEQYF
D: TRBD1; V: TRBV5-1; size: NA; J: TRBJ2-2; DNA: TGCGCCAGCAGCTTGGCCGGGACAGACTCCGGGGAGCTGTTTTTT; CDR3: CASSLAGTDSGELFF
D: NA; V: TRBV4-1; size: NA; J: TRBJ2-1; DNA: TGCGCCAGCAGCAATAGAGGAGGCTCCTACAATGAGCAGTTCTTC; CDR3: CASSNRGGSYNEQFF
D: NA; V: TRBV11-2; size: NA; J: TRBJ1-4; DNA: TGTGCCAGCAGCTTAGATACCGGGACAAACATGGGAAAACTGTTTTTT; CDR3: CASSLDTGTNMGKLFF
D: NA; V: TRBV7-9; size: NA; J: TRBJ2-3; DNA: TGTGCCAGCAGCCCCCGCCGGGACTTCGGAGATACGCAGTATTTT; CDR3: CASSPRRDFGDTQYF
D: NA; V: TRBV7-9; size: NA; J: TRBJ2-3; DNA: TGTGCCAGCAGCGCAGGGAGCACAGATACGCAGTATTTT; CDR3: CASSAGSTDTQYF
D: TRBD2; V: TRBV5-4; size: NA; J: TRBJ2-7; DNA: TGTGCCAGCAGCACACCTGGGGGGGACTACTACGAGCAGTACTTC; CDR3: CASSTPGGDYYEQYF
D: NA; V: TRBV5-1; size: NA; J: TRBJ2-1; DNA: TGCGCCAGCAGCTCACTTCCTCGGCGAGACTTCTTTGTTCACAATGAGCAGTTCTTC; CDR3: CASSSLPRRDFFVHNEQFF
D: NA; V: TRBV6-5; size: NA; J: TRBJ2-7; DNA: TGTGCCAGCAGTCCCCAGGGTCTATCTACCTACGAGCAGTACTTC; CDR3: CASSPQGLSTYEQYF
D: NA; V: TRBV5-1; size: NA; J: TRBJ1-3; DNA: TGCGCCAGCAGCTTTTCCCGGACAGATCCTGGAAACACCATATATTTT; CDR3: CASSFSRTDPGNTIYF
D: NA; V: TRBV5-5; size: few; J: TRBJ1-2; DNA: TGTGCCAGCAGCTCCTCTACAGGGACCTATGGCTACACCTTC; CDR3: CASSSSTGTYGYTF
D: NA; V: TRBV7-9; size: NA; J: TRBJ1-3; DNA: TGTGCCAGCAGCTTACAGGTCATCCACCCAGGAAACACCATATATTTT; CDR3: CASSLQVIHPGNTIYF
D: NA; V: TRBV7-2; size: NA; J: TRBJ2-1; DNA: TGTGCCAGCAGATACAGGGAAGGGGGAGCAGGGAATGAGCAGTTCTTC; CDR3: CASRYREGGAGNEQFF
D: NA; V: TRBV15; size: once; J: TRBJ1-1; DNA: TGTGCCACCAGCAGGGGTTGGGAGACTGAAGCTTTCTTT; CDR3: CATSRGWETEAFF
D: NA; V: TRBV5-1; size: few; J: TRBJ1-1; DNA: TGCGCCAGCAGCTTACAGGGCACTGAAGCTTTCTTT; CDR3: CASSLQGTEAFF
D: NA; V: TRBV28; size: NA; J: TRBJ1-2; DNA: TGTGCCAGCAGTTCCAACAGGAATTACCTATCTTGGCGGTATGGCTACACCTTC; CDR3: CASSSNRNYLSWRYGYTF
D: NA; V: TRBV15; size: NA; J: TRBJ2-6; DNA: TGTGCCACCAGCAGAATACCAGACTCTGGGGCCAACGTCCTGACTTTC; CDR3: CATSRIPDSGANVLTF
D: TRBD1; V: TRBV6-4; size: NA; J: TRBJ2-6; DNA: TGTGCCAGCAGTCAGGGGGCAATGGATGGGGCCAACGTCCTGACTTTC; CDR3: CASSQGAMDGANVLTF
D: NA; V: TRBV28; size: NA; J: TRBJ2-7; DNA: TGTGCCAGCAGTTCCGGACTTTCTGGTTTAGGGTACGAGCAGTACTTC; CDR3: CASSSGLSGLGYEQYF
D: NA; V: TRBV29-1; size: NA; J: TRBJ1-1; DNA: TGCAGCGTTTCCGCTTGGACAGCGGCGGCTGAAGCTTTCTTT; CDR3: CSVSAWTAAAEAFF
D: NA; V: TRBV6-5; size: NA; J: TRBJ2-7; DNA: TGTGCCAGCAGTTACTCGGGCGGGGACTCCTACGAGCAGTACTTC; CDR3: CASSYSGGDSYEQYF
D: NA; V: TRBV19; size: NA; J: TRBJ2-7; DNA: TGTGCCAGTAGTACCACCACTACGGGGGAGCAGTACTTC; CDR3: CASSTTTTGEQYF
D: NA; V: TRBV27; size: NA; J: TRBJ1-6; DNA: TGTGCCAGCAGTTCGAGCCCGACACCTAATTCACCCCTCCACTTT; CDR3: CASSSSPTPNSPLHF
D: NA; V: TRBV5-4; size: once; J: TRBJ2-1; DNA: TGTGCCAGCAGCCCGCGGGGCAGCTCCTACAATGAGCAGTTCTTC; CDR3: CASSPRGSSYNEQFF
D: TRBD1; V: TRBV7-3; size: once; J: TRBJ1-1; DNA: TGTGCCAGCAGCCCCACCGGACAGGGGAGGACTGAAGCTTTCTTT; CDR3: CASSPTGQGRTEAFF
D: TRBD2; V: TRBV4-2; size: few; J: TRBJ2-7; DNA: TGTGCCAGCAGCCAAGCCGGGACTAGCGGGCGATACTCCTACGAGCAGTACTTC; CDR3: CASSQAGTSGRYSYEQYF
D: NA; V: TRBV5-1; size: NA; J: TRBJ2-5; DNA: TGCGCCAGCAGTCAACAAGAGACCCAGTACTTC; CDR3: CASSQQETQYF
D: TRBD1; V: TRBV10-1; size: NA; J: TRBJ1-1; DNA: TGCGCCAGCAGCACAACAGGGGGACGGACTGAAGCTTTCTTT; CDR3: CASSTTGGRTEAFF